The next 23 T cell receptor beta chains were all read from a single sample in a study of cytomegalovirus exposure and HLA in healthy donors. PCR was performed using 60 Vbeta and 13 Jbeta primers. Sequencing used immunoSEQ multiplex PCR; TCRdb keeps in-frame clones, though not all of them. The repertoire holds about 110,000 clones, roughly 83% seen once, with approximately 3% in the top ten. Sequencing input: PBMCs. Every receptor here comes from a woman aged 18 to 35 in good health and CMV-seropositive.

V is TRBV7-9 and J is TRBJ2-5, with 13 nucleotides matching TRBD2. The length of the CDR3 is 16 residues. J was trimmed by 4 bases and V by 6 bases; bases with no gene match: 8. Germline loops: CDR1 SEHNR, CDR2 FQNEAQ (reference sequence). The DNA for the CDR3 is TGTGCCAGCAGGATACTAGCGGGAGGGCCGGGAGAGACCCAGTACTTC. It encodes CASRILAGGPGETQYF.

The table lists this clone with a count of one. This chain connects TRBV19 to TRBJ2-7; the D gene is possibly TRBD2 (6 bases). With 3 bases removed from V and 3 bases from J, the gap between germline ends came to 12 bases. Germline CDR1 is LNHDA and CDR2 is SQIVND (reference sequence). The CDR3 covers 14 residues. CDR3 loop: CASSIYGGDYEQYF. The CDR3 nucleotides read TGTGCCAGTAGTATTTATGGAGGGGACTACGAGCAGTACTTC.

The gene calls are TRBV5-6 and TRBJ2-1; the D is unclear. Germline loops: CDR1 SGHDT, CDR2 YYEEEE. V lost 0 bases to trimming and J lost 2 bases, with 12 bases between them. This CDR3 is built from 16 residues. The CDR3 DNA reads TGTGCCAGCAGCTTGGTTAGTAGCTGGACCTACAATGAGCAGTTCTTC. This gives the protein CASSLVSSWTYNEQFF.

This chain's CDR3 is CASSFGGYGYTF. The CDR3 DNA reads TGTGCCAGCAGTTTCGGAGGCTATGGCTACACCTTC. The chain uses TRBV28 and TRBJ1-2; D remains unclear. The CDR3 loop spans 12 amino acids. V dropped 3 bases and J dropped 4 bases, with 6 bases sitting between them. Germline V lookup: CDR1 MDHEN, CDR2 SYDVKM.

J is TRBJ2-1 and V is TRBV23-1; D is perhaps TRBD2 (5 bases). TRBV23-1 is marked as an open reading frame, function uncertain. V was trimmed by 7 bases and J by 0 bases, leaving 19 bases between them. The CDR3 runs to 17 residues. This CDR3 is CASKASIYPFSYNEQFF. DNA for the CDR3: TGCGCCAGCAAGGCTAGCATCTACCCCTTCTCCTACAATGAGCAGTTCTTC.

This clone has only a few counts. The rearrangement uses TRBV6-5 and TRBJ1-1; 9 positions agree with TRBD1. Losses at the gene ends were 6 bases for V and 3 bases for J; bases not matched to a gene: 8. CDR3 length equals 15 residues. Germline CDR1 and CDR2: MNHEY and SVGAGI. The DNA for the CDR3 is TGTGCCAGCAGCCCCCTGGGGACAGGGCACACTGAAGCTTTCTTT. It encodes CASSPLGTGHTEAFF.

The gene calls are TRBV10-3 and TRBJ2-3, with D possibly being TRBD2 (6 bases). Germline assignment: CDR1 ENHRY and CDR2 SYGVKD. Trimming left V 7 bases short and J 0 bases short, with 11 bases between. CDR3 length: 14 amino acids. The CDR3 DNA sequence: TGTGCCATCAATGGCGGGGTTAGCACAGATACGCAGTATTTT. Encoded protein: CAINGGVSTDTQYF.

This rearrangement joins TRBV7-9 to TRBJ1-4; 11 bases align to TRBD1. Trimming cost V 1 base and J 11 bases; bases outside gene matches: 3. The CDR3 has 14 amino acids. Germline lookup yields CDR1 SEHNR and CDR2 FQNEAQ (reference sequence). The chain's CDR3 is CASSLGGTGGKLFF. CDR3 sequence (DNA): TGTGCCAGCAGCTTAGGAGGGACAGGGGGTAAACTGTTTTTT.

This sequence joins TRBV5-4 and TRBJ2-1; the match to TRBD1 covers 10 bases. The length of the CDR3 is 13 residues. The V segment lost 2 bases and the J segment 13 bases; nucleotides outside the gene matches: 6. CDR1 and CDR2 from the germline V gene are SGHNT and YYREEE (reference sequence). In DNA form, the CDR3 reads TGTGCCAGCAGCTTTACGAGGGACAGGGGACAGTTCTTC. It encodes CASSFTRDRGQFF.

There are a few counts of this clone. The chain combines TRBV28 with TRBJ2-1; 13 nucleotides agree with TRBD2. The CDR3 runs 15 residues. Germline CDR1 is MDHEN and CDR2 is SYDVKM. The V gene end was trimmed by 8 bases and the J gene end by 8 bases; junction bases not matched to a gene: 9. The DNA for the CDR3 is TGTGCCAGCCGCGTGGGACTAGCGGGAATGGATGAGCAGTTCTTC. Translating gives CASRVGLAGMDEQFF.

J is TRBJ2-7 and V is TRBV4-1; 13 positions match TRBD2. The V gene's germline CDR1 is MGHRA and CDR2 YSYEKL. J was trimmed by 4 bases and V by 2 bases; bases with no gene match: 2. CDR3 length: 15 residues. The CDR3 coding sequence is TGCGCCAGCAGCCAACCGACTAGCGGGAGGTACGAGCAGTACTTC. As protein: CASSQPTSGRYEQYF.

J is TRBJ2-7 and V is TRBV30, with a tentative D call TRBD2 (7 bases). V was trimmed by 5 bases and J by 6 bases, leaving 11 bases between them. Germline CDR1 GTSNPN, CDR2 SVGIG (reference sequence). This CDR3 has 11 residues. In nucleotides, the CDR3 is TGTGCCTGGGGTAGGGGGGGCGAGCAGTACTTC. Its protein is CAWGRGGEQYF.

The sample holds a few counts of this clone. The chain recombines TRBV19 with TRBJ1-6, with TRBD1 matching 8 bases. From germline, CDR1 is LNHDA and CDR2 SQIVND (reference sequence). After removal of 5 bases from V and 7 bases from J, the junction contained 10 bases not matched to a gene. The CDR3 spans 16 residues. CDR3 nucleotide sequence: TGTGCCAGTAGTCCAAGAATCGACAGGGGAAATTCACCCCTCCACTTT. This codes for CASSPRIDRGNSPLHF.

The genes are TRBV5-6 and TRBJ2-1, with 12 bases matching TRBD2. The CDR3 contains 19 residues. Germline assignment: CDR1 SGHDT and CDR2 YYEEEE. With 0 bases clipped from V and 6 bases from J, the junction kept 13 bases outside the gene matches. CDR3: CASSLDRGQGLAGRNEQFF. The CDR3, as DNA: TGTGCCAGCAGCTTGGACAGGGGGCAAGGACTAGCGGGACGCAATGAGCAGTTCTTC.

The chain couples TRBV18 to TRBJ2-2; no definite D call. The CDR3 is 11 amino acids. V was trimmed by 10 bases and J by 2 bases, leaving 5 bases between them. The germline CDR1 and CDR2 sequences are KGHSH and LQKENI. The CDR3 DNA reads TGTGCCACCTTAAACACCGGGGAGCTGTTTTTT. Amino acids: CATLNTGELFF.

This chain connects TRBV7-3 to TRBJ2-1, with a tentative D call TRBD2 (5 bases). CDR3 size: 14 residues. The V end was cut by 5 bases, the J end by 6 bases, with 14 bases between. Germline V gives CDR1 SGHTA, CDR2 FQGTGA. As DNA, the CDR3 is TGTGCCAGCAGCCCCCTCGGCGGAGGCAATGAGCAGTTCTTC. Its protein product is CASSPLGGGNEQFF.

This rearrangement joins TRBV18 to TRBJ2-1; 7 nucleotides agree with TRBD2. Germline V gene sequence: CDR1 KGHSH, CDR2 LQKENI. V was clipped by 0 bases and J by 7 bases; unmatched bases: 0. The CDR3 is 13 amino acids. DNA of the CDR3: TGTGCCAGCTCACCACCCGGGGGGAATGAGCAGTTCTTC. Translating it yields CASSPPGGNEQFF.

There are a few counts of this clone. The chain is built from TRBV6-6 and TRBJ1-1; no clear D gene. This CDR3 is 15 amino acids long. Germline assignment: CDR1 MNHNY and CDR2 SVGAGI (reference sequence). Trimming stripped 2 bases from V and 0 bases from J, with 10 bases between. The DNA for the CDR3 is TGTGCCAGCAGTTACCTTACTCGCATGAACACTGAAGCTTTCTTT. Its protein is CASSYLTRMNTEAFF.

V and J are TRBV12-5 and TRBJ1-5; unclear D gene. Germline V gene data show CDR1 as LGHNT and CDR2 as FRNRAP. With 0 bases removed from V and 4 bases from J, the gap between germline ends came to 10 bases. This CDR3 contains 15 residues. DNA for the CDR3: TGTGCTAGTGGTTTGGTACGGTCCTTGAATCAGCCCCAGCATTTT. Its protein is CASGLVRSLNQPQHF.

This clone was recorded once. The chain recombines TRBV5-1 with TRBJ2-2; D gene ambiguous. The germline gives CDR1 SGHRS, CDR2 YFSETQ. V lost 6 bases and J 0 bases, leaving 12 bases between the germline ends. This CDR3 has 15 amino acids. The CDR3 protein is CASTSAAPNTGELFF. CDR3 sequence (DNA): TGCGCCAGCACCTCCGCGGCACCGAACACCGGGGAGCTGTTTTTT.

The V and J genes are TRBV10-3 and TRBJ2-3; D is ambiguous. V gave up 7 bases and J gave up 0 bases, with 8 bases separating them. CDR3 length: 13 residues. Germline V gene sequence: CDR1 ENHRY, CDR2 SYGVKD. The CDR3 loop is CAITTASTDTQYF. Written as DNA, the CDR3 is TGTGCCATCACGACTGCTAGCACAGATACGCAGTATTTT.

This clone was seen a single time. The V and J genes are TRBV6-5 and TRBJ2-2; a weak D match, TRBD1 (5 bases). Trimming stripped 2 bases from V and 4 bases from J, with 8 bases between. The CDR3 is made up of 14 amino acids. Germline V CDR1 and CDR2: MNHEY, SVGAGI. The CDR3 DNA follows: TGTGCCAGCAGTTACACAACAGGCACCGGGGAGCTGTTTTTT. Translation gives CASSYTTGTGELFF.

The chain joins TRBV28 to TRBJ2-2; perhaps TRBD1 as D (5 bases). V lost 2 bases to trimming and J lost 2 bases, with 9 bases between them. CDR3 size: 15 residues. Germline V CDR1 and CDR2: MDHEN, SYDVKM. This chain's CDR3 is CASSLGQGNTGELFF. The CDR3 DNA reads TGTGCCAGCAGTTTAGGCCAGGGAAACACCGGGGAGCTGTTTTTT.